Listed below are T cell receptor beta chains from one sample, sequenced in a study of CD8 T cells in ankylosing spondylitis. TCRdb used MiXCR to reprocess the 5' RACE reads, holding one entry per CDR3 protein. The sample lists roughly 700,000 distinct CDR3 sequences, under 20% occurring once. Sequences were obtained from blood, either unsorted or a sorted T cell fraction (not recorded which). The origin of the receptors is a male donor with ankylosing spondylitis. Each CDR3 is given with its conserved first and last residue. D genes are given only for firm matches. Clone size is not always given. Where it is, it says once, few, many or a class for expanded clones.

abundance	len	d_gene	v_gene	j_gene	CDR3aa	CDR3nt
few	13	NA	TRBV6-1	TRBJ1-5	CASRDRSNQPQHF	TGTGCCAGCAGAGACAGGTCCAATCAGCCCCAGCATTTT
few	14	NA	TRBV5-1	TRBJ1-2	CASSSGSEINGYTF	TGCGCCAGCAGCTCGGGAAGCGAGATTAATGGCTACACCTTC
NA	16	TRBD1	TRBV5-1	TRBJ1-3	CASRPDWTGTGNTIYF	TGCGCCAGCAGACCGGACTGGACAGGGACTGGAAACACCATATATTTT
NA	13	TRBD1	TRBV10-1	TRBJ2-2	CAPFDRGTGELFF	TGCGCCCCCTTTGACAGGGGCACCGGGGAGCTGTTTTTT
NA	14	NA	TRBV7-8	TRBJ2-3	CASRRLQITDTQYF	TGTGCCAGCAGACGACTTCAAATCACAGATACGCAGTATTTT
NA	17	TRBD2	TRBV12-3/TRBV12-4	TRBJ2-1	CASSYTLGRAIYNEQFF	TGTGCCAGCAGCTATACCCTAGGGAGGGCCATTTACAATGAGCAGTTCTTC
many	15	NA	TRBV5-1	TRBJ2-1	CASSLEGGAYNEQFF	TGCGCCAGCAGCTTAGAGGGCGGGGCCTACAATGAGCAGTTCTTC
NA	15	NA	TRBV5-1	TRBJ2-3	CASSASQGYTDTQYF	TGCGCCAGCAGCGCAAGCCAGGGGTACACAGATACGCAGTATTTT
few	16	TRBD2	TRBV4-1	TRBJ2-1	CASSQYTAGRAYEQFF	TGCGCCAGCAGCCAGTATACGGCCGGGAGGGCCTATGAGCAGTTCTTC
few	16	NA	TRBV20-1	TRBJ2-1	CSARRVAELSYNEQFF	TGCAGTGCTAGGAGGGTGGCGGAGCTCTCCTACAATGAGCAGTTCTTC
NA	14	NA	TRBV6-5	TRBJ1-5	CASSYKGDSQPQHF	TGTGCCAGCAGTTACAAAGGGGATAGTCAGCCCCAGCATTTT
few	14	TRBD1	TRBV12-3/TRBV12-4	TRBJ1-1	CASRWTGGNTEAFF	TGTGCCAGCAGGTGGACAGGGGGAAACACTGAAGCTTTCTTT
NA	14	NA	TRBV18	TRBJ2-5	CASSPTGTLETQYF	TGTGCCAGCTCACCTACCGGGACGTTGGAGACCCAGTACTTC
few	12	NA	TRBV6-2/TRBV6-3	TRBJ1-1	CASSYPMAAPIF	TGTGCCAGCAGTTACCCCATGGCGGCCCCGATCTTT
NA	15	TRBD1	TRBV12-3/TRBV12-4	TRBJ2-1	CASSSGQGGPGEQFF	TGTGCCAGCAGTTCCGGACAGGGAGGTCCGGGGGAGCAGTTCTTC
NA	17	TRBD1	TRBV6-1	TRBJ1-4	CASSQFPTGGGSEKLFF	TGTGCCAGCAGCCAATTTCCCACAGGGGGGGGTAGTGAAAAACTGTTTTTT
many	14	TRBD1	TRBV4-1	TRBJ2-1	CASSQGPGQGEQFF	TGCGCCAGCAGCCAAGGCCCTGGACAGGGTGAGCAGTTCTTC
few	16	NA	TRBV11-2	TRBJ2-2	CASSRSWGANTGELFF	TGTGCCAGCAGCCGTAGCTGGGGGGCGAACACCGGGGAGCTGTTTTTT
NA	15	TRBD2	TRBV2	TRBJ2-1	CASSELAGHHNEQFF	TGTGCCAGCAGTGAGTTAGCGGGACATCACAATGAGCAGTTCTTC